Sequencing of this TCR beta chain was carried out in a study of T cell clonality in common variable immunodeficiency. Findings of the study overall: CVID subjects shared fewer TCRbeta clones than healthy controls did. In common variable immunodeficiency, TCR beta chains reportedly carried fewer deletions and N-nucleotide insertions.

With respect to this clone: Its antigen is unknown. With the read ending 3 residues before the CDR3 end, the germline J gene is used to fill in that end.

Caucasian heritage predominated among both patients and controls. The germline CDR1 and CDR2 sequences are KGHSH and LQKENI. The CDR3 runs to 16 residues. V was clipped by 2 bases and J by 0 bases, with 13 bases between them. Method: immunoSEQ multiplex PCR; TCRdb's copy keeps in-frame clones and lacks some. Its table lists fewer than 20,000 clones. The source material was peripheral blood mononuclear cells. The genes are TRBV18 and TRBJ1-1; a possible D gene is TRBD1 (5 bases). The clonotype originates from a human donor with common variable immunodeficiency. The CDR3 loop reads CASSPWSVQVNTEAFF. CDR3 DNA (partial): TGTGCCAGCTCACCATGGTCGGTACAGGTGAACACTGAA.